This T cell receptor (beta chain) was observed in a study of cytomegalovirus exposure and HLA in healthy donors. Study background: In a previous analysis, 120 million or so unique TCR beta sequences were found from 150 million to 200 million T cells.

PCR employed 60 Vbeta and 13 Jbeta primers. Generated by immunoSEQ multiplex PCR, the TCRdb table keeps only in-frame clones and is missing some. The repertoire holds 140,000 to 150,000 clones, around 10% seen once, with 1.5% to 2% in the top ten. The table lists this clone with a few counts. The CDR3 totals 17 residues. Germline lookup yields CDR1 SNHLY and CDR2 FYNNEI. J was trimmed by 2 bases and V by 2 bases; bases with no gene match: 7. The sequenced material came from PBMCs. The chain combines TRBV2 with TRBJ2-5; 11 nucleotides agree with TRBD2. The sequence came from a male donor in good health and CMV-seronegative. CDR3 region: CASSETLAGVLQETQYF. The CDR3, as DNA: TGTGCCAGCAGTGAAACACTAGCGGGGGTGCTACAAGAGACCCAGTACTTC.